What follows is one T cell receptor beta chain and its context. The sample is drawn from a study of T cell clones after liver transplantation. Study-level background: Three of eight recipients were HCV-positive; others had non-autoimmune, non-viral indications. Blood was drawn pre-transplant, before withdrawal, and after full or failed withdrawal.

Sequencing was performed with immunoSEQ multiplex PCR; in TCRdb, only in-frame clones are kept and a portion is missing. The table lists more than 65,000 clones, about nine tenths of them singletons. The CDR3 loop spans 11 amino acids. CDR1 and CDR2 (germline): SGHAT, FQNNGV. V shed 6 bases and J shed 3 bases, with 3 bases lying between them. Material: CD4+ T cells from blood, obtained before liver transplant. This chain uses TRBV11-2 with TRBJ2-1; D remains ambiguous. The sequence was collected from a human donor who received a liver transplant. In nucleotides, the CDR3 is TGTGCCAGCAGGGACTACAATGAGCAGTTCTTC. Translating gives CASRDYNEQFF.